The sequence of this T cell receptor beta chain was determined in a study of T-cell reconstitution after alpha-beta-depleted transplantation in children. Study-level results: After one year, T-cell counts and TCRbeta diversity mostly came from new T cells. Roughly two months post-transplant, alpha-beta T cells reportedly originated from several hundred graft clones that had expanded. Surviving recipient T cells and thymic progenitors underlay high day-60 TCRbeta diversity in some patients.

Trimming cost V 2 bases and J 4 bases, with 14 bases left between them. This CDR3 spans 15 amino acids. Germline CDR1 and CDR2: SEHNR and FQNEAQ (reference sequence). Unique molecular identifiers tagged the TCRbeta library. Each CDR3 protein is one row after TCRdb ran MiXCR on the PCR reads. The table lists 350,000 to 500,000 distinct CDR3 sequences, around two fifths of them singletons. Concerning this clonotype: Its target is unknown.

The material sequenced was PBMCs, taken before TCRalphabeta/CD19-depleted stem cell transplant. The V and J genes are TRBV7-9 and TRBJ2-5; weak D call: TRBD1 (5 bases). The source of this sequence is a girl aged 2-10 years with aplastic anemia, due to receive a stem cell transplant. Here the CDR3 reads CASSLRQGYLETQYF. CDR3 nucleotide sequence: TGTGCCAGCAGCTTACGGCAGGGTTATCTAGAGACCCAGTACTTC. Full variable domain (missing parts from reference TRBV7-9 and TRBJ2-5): DTGVSQNPRHKITKRGQNVTFRCDPISEHNRLYWYRQTLGQGPEFLTYFQNEAQLEKSRLLSDRFSAERPKGSFSTLEIQRTEQGDSAMYLCASSLRQGYLETQYFGPGTRLLVL.